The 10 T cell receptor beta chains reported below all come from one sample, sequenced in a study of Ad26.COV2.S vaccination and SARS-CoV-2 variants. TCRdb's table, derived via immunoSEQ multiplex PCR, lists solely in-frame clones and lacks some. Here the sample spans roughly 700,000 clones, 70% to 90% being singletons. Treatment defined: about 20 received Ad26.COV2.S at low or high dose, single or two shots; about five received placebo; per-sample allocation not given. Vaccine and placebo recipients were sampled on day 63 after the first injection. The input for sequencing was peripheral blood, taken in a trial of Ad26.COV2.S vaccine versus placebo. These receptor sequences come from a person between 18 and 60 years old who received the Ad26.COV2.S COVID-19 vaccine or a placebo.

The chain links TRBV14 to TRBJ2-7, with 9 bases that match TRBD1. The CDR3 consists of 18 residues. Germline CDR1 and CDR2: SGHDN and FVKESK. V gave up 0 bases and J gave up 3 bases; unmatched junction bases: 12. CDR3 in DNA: TGTGCCAGCAGCCAAGAAGAACCCAGACAGGGGGATTTCTACGAGCAGTACTTC. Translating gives CASSQEEPRQGDFYEQYF.

The CDR3 coding sequence is TGTGCCAGCAGTCGAACAGGGGCTGAGCAGTTCTTC. It is translated as CASSRTGAEQFF. The chain uses TRBV6-5 and TRBJ2-1; the match to TRBD1 covers 7 bases. V was pared by 5 bases and J by 9 bases, with 4 bases of the junction left unmatched. The CDR3 spans 12 residues. CDR1 and CDR2 from the germline V gene are MNHEY and SVGAGI.

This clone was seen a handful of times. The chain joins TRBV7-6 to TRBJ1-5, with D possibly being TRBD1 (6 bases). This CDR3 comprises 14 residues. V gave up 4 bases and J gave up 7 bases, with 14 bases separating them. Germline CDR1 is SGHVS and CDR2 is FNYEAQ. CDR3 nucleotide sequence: TGTGCCAGCAGCTCCCTCCCAGGGGCGCAGCCCCAGCATTTT. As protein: CASSSLPGAQPQHF.

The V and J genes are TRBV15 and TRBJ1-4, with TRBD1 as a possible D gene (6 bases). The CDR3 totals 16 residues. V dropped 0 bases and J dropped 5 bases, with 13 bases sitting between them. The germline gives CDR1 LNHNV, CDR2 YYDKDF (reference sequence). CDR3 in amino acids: CATSRDVTGWNEKLFF. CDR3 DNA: TGTGCCACCAGCAGAGATGTGACAGGATGGAATGAAAAACTGTTTTTT. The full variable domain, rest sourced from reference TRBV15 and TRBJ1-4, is DAMVIQNPRYQVTQFGKPVTLSCSQTLNHNVMYWYQQKSSQAPKLLFHYYDKDFNNEADTPDNFQSRRPNTSFCFLDIRSPGLGDTAMYLCATSRDVTGWNEKLFFGSGTQLSVL.

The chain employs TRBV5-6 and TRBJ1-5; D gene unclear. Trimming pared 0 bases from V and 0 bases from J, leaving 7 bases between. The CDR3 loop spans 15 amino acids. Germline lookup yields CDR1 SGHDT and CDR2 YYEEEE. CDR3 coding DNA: TGTGCCAGCAGCTTGGGGCAATATAGCAATCAGCCCCAGCATTTT. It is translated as CASSLGQYSNQPQHF. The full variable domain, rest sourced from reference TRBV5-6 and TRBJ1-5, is DAGVTQSPTHLIKTRGQQVTLRCSPKSGHDTVSWYQQALGQGPQFIFQYYEEEERQRGNFPDRFSGHQFPNYSSELNVNALLLGDSALYLCASSLGQYSNQPQHFGDGTRLSIL.

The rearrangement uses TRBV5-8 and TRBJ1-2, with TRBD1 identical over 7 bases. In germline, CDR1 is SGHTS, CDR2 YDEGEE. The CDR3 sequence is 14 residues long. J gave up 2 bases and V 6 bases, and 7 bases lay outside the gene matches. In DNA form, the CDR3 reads TGTGCCAGCATACGCAGGGGGATAAACTATGGCTACACCTTC. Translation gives CASIRRGINYGYTF.

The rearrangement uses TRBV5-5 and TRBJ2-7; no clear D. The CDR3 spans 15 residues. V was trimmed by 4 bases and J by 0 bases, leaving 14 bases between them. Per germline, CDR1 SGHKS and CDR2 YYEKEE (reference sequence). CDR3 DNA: TGTGCCAGCAGCGTGGTGTCAGTGGCCTCCTACGAGCAGTACTTC. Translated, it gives CASSVVSVASYEQYF.

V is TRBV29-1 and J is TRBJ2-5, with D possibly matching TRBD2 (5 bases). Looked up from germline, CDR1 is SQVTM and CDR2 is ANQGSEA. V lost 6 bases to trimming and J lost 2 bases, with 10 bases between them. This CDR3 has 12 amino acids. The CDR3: CSVVPGQETQYF. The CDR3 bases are TGCAGCGTAGTACCGGGACAAGAGACCCAGTACTTC.

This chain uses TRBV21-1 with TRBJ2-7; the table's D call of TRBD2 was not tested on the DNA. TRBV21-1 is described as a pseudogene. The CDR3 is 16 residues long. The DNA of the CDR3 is TGTGCCAGCAGCAGGGGGACTAGCGGGAATTCCTACGAGCAGTACTTC. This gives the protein CASSRGTSGNSYEQYF.

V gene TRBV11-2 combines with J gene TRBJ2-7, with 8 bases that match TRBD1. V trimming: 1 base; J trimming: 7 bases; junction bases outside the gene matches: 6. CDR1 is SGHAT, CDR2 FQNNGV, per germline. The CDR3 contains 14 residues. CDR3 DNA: TGTGCCAGCAGCTTAGGGACAGGGAGTCTTGAGCAGTACTTC. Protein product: CASSLGTGSLEQYF.